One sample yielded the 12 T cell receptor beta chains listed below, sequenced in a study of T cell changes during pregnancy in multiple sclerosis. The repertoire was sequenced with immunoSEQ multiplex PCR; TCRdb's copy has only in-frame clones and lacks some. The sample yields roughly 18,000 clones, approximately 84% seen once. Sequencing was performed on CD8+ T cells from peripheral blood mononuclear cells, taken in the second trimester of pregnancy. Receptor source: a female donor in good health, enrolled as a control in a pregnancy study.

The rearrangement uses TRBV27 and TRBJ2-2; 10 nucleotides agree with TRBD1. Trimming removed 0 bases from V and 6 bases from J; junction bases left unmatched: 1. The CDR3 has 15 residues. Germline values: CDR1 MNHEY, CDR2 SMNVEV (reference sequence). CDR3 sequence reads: CASSLSGTGAGELFF. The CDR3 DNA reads TGTGCCAGCAGTTTATCGGGGACAGGGGCCGGGGAGCTGTTTTTT.

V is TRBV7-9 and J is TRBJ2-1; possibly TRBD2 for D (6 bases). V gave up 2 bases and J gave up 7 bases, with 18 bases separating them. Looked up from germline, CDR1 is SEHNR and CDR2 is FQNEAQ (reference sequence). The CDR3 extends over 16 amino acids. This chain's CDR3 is CASSLIGEQAGNEQFF. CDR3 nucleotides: TGTGCCAGCAGCTTAATCGGGGAGCAGGCGGGGAATGAGCAGTTCTTC. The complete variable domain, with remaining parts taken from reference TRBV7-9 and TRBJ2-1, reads DTGVSQNPRHKITKRGQNVTFRCDPISEHNRLYWYRQTLGQGPEFLTYFQNEAQLEKSRLLSDRFSAERPKGSFSTLEIQRTEQGDSAMYLCASSLIGEQAGNEQFFGPGTRLTVL.

The CDR3 reads CASSQEYGTATNEKLFF. DNA for the CDR3: TGTGCCAGCAGCCAAGAATATGGGACTGCAACTAATGAAAAACTGTTTTTT. The rearrangement uses TRBV4-2 and TRBJ1-4; D might be TRBD1 (5 bases). Germline assignment: CDR1 LGHNA and CDR2 YNFKEQ. Between the trimmed V and J ends, which lost 0 bases and 0 bases, there was a span of 11 bases. CDR3 size: 17 residues.

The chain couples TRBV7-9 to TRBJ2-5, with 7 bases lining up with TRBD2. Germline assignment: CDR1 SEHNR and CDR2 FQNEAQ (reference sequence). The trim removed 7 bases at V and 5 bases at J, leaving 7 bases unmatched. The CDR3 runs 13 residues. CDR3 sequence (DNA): TGTGCCAGCACCCTGAGGGAGGGGGAGACCCAGTACTTC. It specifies CASTLREGETQYF.

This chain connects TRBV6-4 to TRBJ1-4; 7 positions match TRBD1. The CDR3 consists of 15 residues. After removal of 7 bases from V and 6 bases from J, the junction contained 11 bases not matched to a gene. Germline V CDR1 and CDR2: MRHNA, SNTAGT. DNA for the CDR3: TGTGCCAGCAATACCCGGGACAGTAGGGATGAAAAACTGTTTTTT. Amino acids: CASNTRDSRDEKLFF.

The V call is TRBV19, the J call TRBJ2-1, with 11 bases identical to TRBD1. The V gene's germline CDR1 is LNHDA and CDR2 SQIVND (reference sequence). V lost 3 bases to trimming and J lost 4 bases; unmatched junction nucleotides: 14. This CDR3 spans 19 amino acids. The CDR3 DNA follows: TGTGCCAGTAGTATGGACGCCCAACCGGGACAGGGGGATTACAATGAGCAGTTCTTC. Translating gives CASSMDAQPGQGDYNEQFF.

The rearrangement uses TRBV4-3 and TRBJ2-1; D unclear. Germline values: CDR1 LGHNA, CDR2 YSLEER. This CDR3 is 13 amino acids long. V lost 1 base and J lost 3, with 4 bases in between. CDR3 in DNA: TGCGCCAGCAGCCAAGCGGTCTACAATGAGCAGTTCTTC. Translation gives CASSQAVYNEQFF.

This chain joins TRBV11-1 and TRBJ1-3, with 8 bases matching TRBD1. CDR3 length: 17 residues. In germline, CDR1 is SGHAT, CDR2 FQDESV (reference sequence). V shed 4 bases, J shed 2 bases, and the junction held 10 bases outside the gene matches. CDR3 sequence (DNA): TGTGCCAGCAGCTCATCATGGACAGGGAAGGCTGGAAACACCATATATTTT. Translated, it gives CASSSSWTGKAGNTIYF.

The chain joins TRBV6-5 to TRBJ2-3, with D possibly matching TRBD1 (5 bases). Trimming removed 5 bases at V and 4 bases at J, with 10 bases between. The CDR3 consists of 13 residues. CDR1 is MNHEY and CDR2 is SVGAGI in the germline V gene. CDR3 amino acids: CASSPLGADTQYF. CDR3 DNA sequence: TGTGCCAGCAGTCCCCTAGGGGCAGATACGCAGTATTTT.

The chain's CDR3 is CASSPQGRAQSEQFF. CDR3 nucleotide sequence: TGTGCCAGCAGTCCCCAGGGCAGGGCCCAGTCGGAGCAGTTCTTC. V and J are TRBV6-6 and TRBJ2-1; tentative D call: TRBD1 (5 bases). The CDR3 is 15 residues long. The V gene lost 5 bases and the J gene lost 10 bases, with 21 bases spanning the gap. CDR1 MNHNY and CDR2 SVGAGI come from the germline V gene (reference sequence).

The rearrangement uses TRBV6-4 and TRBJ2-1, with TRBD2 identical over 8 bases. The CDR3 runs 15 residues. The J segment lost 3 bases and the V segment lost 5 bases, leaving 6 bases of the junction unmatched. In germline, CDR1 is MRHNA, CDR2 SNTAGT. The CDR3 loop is CASSKDGGDYNEQFF. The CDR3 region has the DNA TGTGCCAGCAGTAAAGACGGGGGGGACTACAATGAGCAGTTCTTC.

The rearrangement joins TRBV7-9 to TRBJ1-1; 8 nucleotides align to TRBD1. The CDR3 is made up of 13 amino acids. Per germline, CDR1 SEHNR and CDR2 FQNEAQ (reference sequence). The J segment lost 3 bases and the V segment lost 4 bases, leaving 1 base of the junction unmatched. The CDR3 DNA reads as TGTGCCAGCAGCTCGGACAGGGACACTGAAGCTTTCTTT. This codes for CASSSDRDTEAFF.